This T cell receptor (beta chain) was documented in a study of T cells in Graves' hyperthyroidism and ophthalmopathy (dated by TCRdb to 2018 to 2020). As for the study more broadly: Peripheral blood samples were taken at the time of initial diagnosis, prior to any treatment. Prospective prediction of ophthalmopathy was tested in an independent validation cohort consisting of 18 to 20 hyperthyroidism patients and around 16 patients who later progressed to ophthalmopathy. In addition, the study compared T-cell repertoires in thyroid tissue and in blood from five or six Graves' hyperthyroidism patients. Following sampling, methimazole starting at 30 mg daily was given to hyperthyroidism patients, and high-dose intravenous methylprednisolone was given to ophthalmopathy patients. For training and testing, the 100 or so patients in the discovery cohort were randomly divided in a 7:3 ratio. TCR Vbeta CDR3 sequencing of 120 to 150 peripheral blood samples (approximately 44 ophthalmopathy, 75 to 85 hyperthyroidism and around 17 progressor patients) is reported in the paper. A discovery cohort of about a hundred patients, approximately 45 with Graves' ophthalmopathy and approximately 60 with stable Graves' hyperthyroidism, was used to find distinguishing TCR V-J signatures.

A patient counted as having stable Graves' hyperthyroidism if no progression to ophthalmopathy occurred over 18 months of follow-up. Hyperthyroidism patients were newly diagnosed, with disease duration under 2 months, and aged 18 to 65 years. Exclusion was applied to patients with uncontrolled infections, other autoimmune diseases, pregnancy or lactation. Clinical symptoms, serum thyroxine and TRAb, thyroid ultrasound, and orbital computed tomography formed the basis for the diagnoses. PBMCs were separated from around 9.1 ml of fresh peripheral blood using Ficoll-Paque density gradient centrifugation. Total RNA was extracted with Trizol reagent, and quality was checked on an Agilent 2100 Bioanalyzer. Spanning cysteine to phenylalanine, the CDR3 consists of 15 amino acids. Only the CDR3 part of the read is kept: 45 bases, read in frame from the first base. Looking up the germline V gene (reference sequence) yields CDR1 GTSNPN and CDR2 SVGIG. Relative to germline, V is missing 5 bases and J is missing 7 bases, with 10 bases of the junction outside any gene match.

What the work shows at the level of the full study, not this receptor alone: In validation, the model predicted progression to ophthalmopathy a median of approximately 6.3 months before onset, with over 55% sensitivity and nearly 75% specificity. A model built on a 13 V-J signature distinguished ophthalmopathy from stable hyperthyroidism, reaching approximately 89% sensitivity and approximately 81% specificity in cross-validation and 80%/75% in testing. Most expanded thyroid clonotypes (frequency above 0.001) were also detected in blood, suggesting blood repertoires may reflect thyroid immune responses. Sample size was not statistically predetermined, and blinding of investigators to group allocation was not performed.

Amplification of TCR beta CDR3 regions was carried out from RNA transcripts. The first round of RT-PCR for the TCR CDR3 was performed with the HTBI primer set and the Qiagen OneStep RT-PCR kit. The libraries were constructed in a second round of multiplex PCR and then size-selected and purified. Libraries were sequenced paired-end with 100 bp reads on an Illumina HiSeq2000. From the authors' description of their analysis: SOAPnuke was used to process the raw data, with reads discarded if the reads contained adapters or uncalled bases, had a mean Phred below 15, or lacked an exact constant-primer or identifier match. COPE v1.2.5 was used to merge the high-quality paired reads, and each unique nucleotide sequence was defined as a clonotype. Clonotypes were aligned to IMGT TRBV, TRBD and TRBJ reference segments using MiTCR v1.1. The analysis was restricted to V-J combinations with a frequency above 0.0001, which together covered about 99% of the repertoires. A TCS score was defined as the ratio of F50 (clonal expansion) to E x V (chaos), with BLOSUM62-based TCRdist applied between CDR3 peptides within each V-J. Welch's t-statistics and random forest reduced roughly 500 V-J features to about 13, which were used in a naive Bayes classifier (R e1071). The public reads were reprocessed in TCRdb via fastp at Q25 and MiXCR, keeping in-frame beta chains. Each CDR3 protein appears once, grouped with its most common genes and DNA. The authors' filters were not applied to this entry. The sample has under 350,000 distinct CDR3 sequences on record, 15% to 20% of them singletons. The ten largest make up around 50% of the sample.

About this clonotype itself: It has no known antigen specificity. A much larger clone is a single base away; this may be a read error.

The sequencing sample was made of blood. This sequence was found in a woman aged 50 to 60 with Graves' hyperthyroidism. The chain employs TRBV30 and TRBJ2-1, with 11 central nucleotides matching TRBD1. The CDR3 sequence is CAWDGTGGASNEQFF. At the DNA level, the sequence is TGTGCCTGGGATGGGACAGGGGGTGCGTCTAATGAGCAGTTCTTC. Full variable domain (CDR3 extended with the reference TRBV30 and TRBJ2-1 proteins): SQTIHQWPATLVQPVGSPLSLECTVEGTSNPNLYWYRQAAGRGLQLLFYSVGIGQISSEVPQNLSASRPQDRQFILSSKKLLLSDSGFYLCAWDGTGGASNEQFFGPGTRLTVL.